This entry is about one TCR beta chain. Its matching antigen is unknown. This sample was taken from a study of chemoradiotherapy in HPV16-positive cancers. On the study more broadly: Candidate HPV-specific clones and shared TCR motifs came from two HPV16-positive patients. Study-level results: HPV-responsive T-cell expansion during chemoradiotherapy was linked to improved recurrence-free survival in HPV16-positive patients. Candidate HPV-specific clones and E7-related TCR motifs grew in tumor during treatment.

This CDR3 region has 16 residues. Germline V gives CDR1 SEHNR, CDR2 FQNEAQ (reference sequence). With 5 bases removed from V and 0 bases from J, the gap between germline ends came to 15 bases. TCRdb's copy holds only in-frame clones and misses some; the assay was immunoSEQ multiplex PCR. The table lists 8,000 or so clones, less than 85% of them singletons, with about a fifth in the top ten. Repertoires were sampled repeatedly during chemoradiotherapy. The clonotype originates from a human donor with HPV-associated anogenital cancer. The genes are TRBV7-9 and TRBJ2-3; weak D call: TRBD1 (5 bases). Sampling was performed from a patient who underwent chemoradiotherapy. The CDR3 protein is CASSPPLRQSTDTQYF. DNA for the CDR3: TGTGCCAGCAGCCCACCACTACGACAGAGCACAGATACGCAGTATTTT.